A single sample is the source of the 6 T cell receptor beta chains below, sequenced in a study of response to subunit inactivated influenza vaccine. Via MiXCR, TCRdb re-called the RT-PCR reads, giving one row per CDR3 protein. Among some 540,000 distinct CDR3 sequences listed, under 25% were seen once. This sample also appeared in a second study, on T cells expressing NK-cell markers. This second report adds: 5'RACE template switching with UMIs generated TCR beta cDNA.

The starting material was CD4+ T cells sorted from PBMCs, obtained approximately 12 days after vaccination. The source of these receptors is a man aged 45-65 years who received an inactivated influenza vaccine.

This clonotype occurred a few times. This rearrangement joins TRBV7-2 to TRBJ1-5; no reliable D call. V lost 2 bases and J 10 bases, leaving 9 bases between the germline ends. The CDR3 extends over 12 amino acids. CDR1 and CDR2 (germline): SGHTA, FQGNSA. CDR3 residues: CASSLLGKPQHF. DNA of the CDR3: TGTGCCAGCAGCTTACTCGGCAAACCCCAGCATTTT. Combining the CDR3 with reference TRBV7-2 and TRBJ1-5 gives the whole variable domain GAGVSQSPSNKVTEKGKDVELRCDPISGHTALYWYRQSLGQGLEFLIYFQGNSAPDKSGLPSDRFSAERTGGSVSTLTIQRTQQEDSAVYLCASSLLGKPQHFGDGTRLSIL.

V and J are TRBV5-6 and TRBJ2-2; 11 nucleotides align to TRBD2. The CDR3 consists of 16 residues. The junction had 9 bases not matched to a gene; V was cut back by 4 bases and J by 7 bases. Germline V lookup: CDR1 SGHDT, CDR2 YYEEEE. CDR3 bases: TGTGCCAGCAGCCTACTGCCTAGCGGGGGGTTCGGGGAGCTGTTTTTT. Protein sequence: CASSLLPSGGFGELFF.

This chain joins TRBV20-1 and TRBJ1-5; D not certain. Between the trimmed V and J ends, which lost 6 bases and 6 bases, there was a span of 18 bases. CDR1 and CDR2 from the germline V gene are DFQATT and SNEGSKA (reference sequence). CDR3 length: 14 residues. The CDR3 is CSAAQFDAFQPQHF. For the CDR3, the DNA is TGCAGTGCCGCCCAGTTCGATGCATTTCAGCCCCAGCATTTT.

This clonotype was seen repeatedly, ten times or more. This sequence joins TRBV7-2 and TRBJ2-1; D is unclear. CDR3 length equals 13 residues. The germline CDR1 and CDR2 sequences are SGHTA and FQGNSA. V shed 1 base and J shed 1 base, with 2 bases lying between them. CDR3 region: CASSLVSYNEQFF. CDR3 nucleotides: TGTGCCAGCAGCTTAGTGTCCTACAATGAGCAGTTCTTC.

The chain couples TRBV7-2 to TRBJ2-3; 13 positions match TRBD2. Trimming removed 5 bases from V and 4 bases from J; junction bases left unmatched: 6. The germline V gene encodes CDR1 SGHTA and CDR2 FQGNSA. The CDR3 runs to 16 residues. The DNA for the CDR3 is TGTGCCAGCAGCGACACTAGCGGGGGGGCCGCAGATACGCAGTATTTT. The encoded protein is CASSDTSGGAADTQYF. Filled out from reference TRBV7-2 and TRBJ2-3, the complete variable domain reads GAGVSQSPSNKVTEKGKDVELRCDPISGHTALYWYRQSLGQGLEFLIYFQGNSAPDKSGLPSDRFSAERTGGSVSTLTIQRTQQEDSAVYLCASSDTSGGAADTQYFGPGTRLTVL.

This clonotype was seen a few times. The rearrangement joins TRBV20-1 to TRBJ2-1; TRBD2 aligns across 11 bases. The CDR3 is 15 residues long. Germline V gene lookup returns CDR1 DFQATT and CDR2 SNEGSKA (reference sequence). The junction had 9 bases not matched to a gene; V was cut back by 3 bases and J by 8 bases. CDR3 amino acids: CSARSELAGVYEQFF. Written as DNA, the CDR3 is TGCAGTGCTAGGTCGGAACTAGCGGGAGTGTATGAGCAGTTCTTC.